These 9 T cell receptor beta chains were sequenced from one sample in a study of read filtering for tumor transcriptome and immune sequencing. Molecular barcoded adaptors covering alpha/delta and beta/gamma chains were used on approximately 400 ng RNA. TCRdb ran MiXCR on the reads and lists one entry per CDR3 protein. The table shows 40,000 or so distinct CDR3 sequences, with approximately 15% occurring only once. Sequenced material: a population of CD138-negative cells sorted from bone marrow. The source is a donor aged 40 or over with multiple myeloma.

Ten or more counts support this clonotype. The CDR3 DNA is TGCGCCAGCAGCCAAGATGTGGGGATTAGCGCACTCTACAATGAGCAGTTCTTC. It translates to CASSQDVGISALYNEQFF. V and J are TRBV4-3 and TRBJ2-1; possible D gene TRBD2, 5 bases. V was trimmed by 0 bases and J by 3 bases, leaving 18 bases between them. The germline CDR1 and CDR2 sequences are LGHNA and YSLEER. The CDR3 has 18 residues.

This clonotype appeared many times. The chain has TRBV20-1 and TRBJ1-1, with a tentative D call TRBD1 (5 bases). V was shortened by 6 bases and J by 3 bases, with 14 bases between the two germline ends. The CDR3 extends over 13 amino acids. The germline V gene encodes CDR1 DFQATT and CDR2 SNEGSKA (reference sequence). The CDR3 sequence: CSARRGGYTEAFF. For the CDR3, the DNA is TGCAGTGCCAGACGGGGGGGATACACTGAAGCTTTCTTT.

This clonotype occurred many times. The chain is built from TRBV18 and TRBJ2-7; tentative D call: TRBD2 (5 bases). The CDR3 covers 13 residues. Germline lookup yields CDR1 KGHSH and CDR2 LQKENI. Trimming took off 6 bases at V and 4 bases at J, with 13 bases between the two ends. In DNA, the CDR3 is TGTGCCAGCTCCCCCGGACTGAATTACGAGCAGTACTTC. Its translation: CASSPGLNYEQYF.

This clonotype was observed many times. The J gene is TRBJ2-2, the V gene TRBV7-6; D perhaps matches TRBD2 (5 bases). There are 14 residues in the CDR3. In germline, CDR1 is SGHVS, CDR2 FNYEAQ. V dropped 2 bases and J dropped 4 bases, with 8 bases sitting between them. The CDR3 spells CASSLSGSTGELFF. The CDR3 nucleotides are TGTGCCAGCAGCTTATCGGGGTCCACCGGGGAGCTGTTTTTT.

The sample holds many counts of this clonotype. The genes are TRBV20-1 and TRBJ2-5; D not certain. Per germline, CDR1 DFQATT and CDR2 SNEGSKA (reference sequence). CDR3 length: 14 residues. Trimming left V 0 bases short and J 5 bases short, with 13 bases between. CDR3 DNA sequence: TGCAGTGCTAGAGAGCCGGAGCAATTCGAGACCCAGTACTTC. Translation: CSAREPEQFETQYF.

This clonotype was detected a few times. As DNA, the CDR3 is TGCAGTGCTACCCCCTTGGGGACAGGGTGGGATGGCTACACCTTC. Its protein product is CSATPLGTGWDGYTF. The J gene is TRBJ1-2, the V gene TRBV20-1, with 9 bases that match TRBD1. Unmatched junction bases numbered 12, after V lost 4 bases and J lost 6 bases. Germline V lookup: CDR1 DFQATT, CDR2 SNEGSKA (reference sequence). This CDR3 region has 15 residues.

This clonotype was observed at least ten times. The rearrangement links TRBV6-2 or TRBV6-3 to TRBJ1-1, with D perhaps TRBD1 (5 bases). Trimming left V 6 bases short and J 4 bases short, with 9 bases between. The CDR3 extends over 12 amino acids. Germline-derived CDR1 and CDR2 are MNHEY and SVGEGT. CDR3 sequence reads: CASRGVVTEAFF. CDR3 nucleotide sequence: TGTGCCAGCAGGGGGGTTGTCACTGAAGCTTTCTTT.

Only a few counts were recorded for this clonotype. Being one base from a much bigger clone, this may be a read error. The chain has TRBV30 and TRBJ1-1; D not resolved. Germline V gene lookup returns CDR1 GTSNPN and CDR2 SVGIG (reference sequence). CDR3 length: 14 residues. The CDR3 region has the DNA TGTGCCTGGAGTCCGCCTGGCCTGAACGCTGAAGCTTTCTTT. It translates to CAWSPPGLNAEAFF.

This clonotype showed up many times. The CDR3 reads CASSRGQGYEQYF. The CDR3 DNA follows: TGTGCCAGCTCCCGAGGACAGGGTTACGAGCAGTACTTC. The chain is built from TRBV18 and TRBJ2-7, with 8 positions matching TRBD1. J lost 4 bases, V lost 6 bases, and 5 bases had no gene match. From germline, CDR1 is KGHSH and CDR2 LQKENI. The CDR3 has 13 amino acids.